The next 12 T cell receptor beta chains were all read from a single sample in a study of early T cells in non-severe SARS-CoV-2 infection. In TCRdb, the 5' RACE reads were re-called with MiXCR into one record per CDR3 protein. In the table there are approximately 52,000 distinct CDR3 sequences, 8% to 9% of which are singletons. Sequencing was performed on whole blood. The receptor set was obtained from an adult who was a healthcare worker with PCR-confirmed SARS-CoV-2 infection or an uninfected control (not recorded which).

This chain joins TRBV12-3 or TRBV12-4 and TRBJ2-7; TRBD2 is a possible D gene (5 bases). This CDR3 is 13 amino acids long. V was trimmed by 1 base and J by 4 bases, leaving 8 bases between them. The CDR3 nucleotides read TGTGCCAGCAGTTTAGTGTCGGGGTACGAGCAGTACTTC. This sequence encodes CASSLVSGYEQYF.

The table lists this clonotype with a few counts. The chain is built from TRBV5-1 and TRBJ2-5; 8 nucleotides agree with TRBD2. Germline V gene lookup returns CDR1 SGHRS and CDR2 YFSETQ. Trimming cost V 4 bases and J 5 bases; bases outside gene matches: 13. This CDR3 contains 16 residues. As DNA, the CDR3 is TGCGCCAGCAGCCCCTCCGGGAGGGCCGGGGCGGAGACCCAGTACTTC. Encoded protein: CASSPSGRAGAETQYF.

This clonotype was counted only a few times. The chain links TRBV19 to TRBJ2-5, with D perhaps matching TRBD1 (5 bases). The CDR3 spans 13 residues. The V and J ends lost 9 bases and 1 base respectively, with 12 bases between them. Looked up from germline, CDR1 is LNHDA and CDR2 is SQIVND (reference sequence). CDR3 region: CASKQAPQETQYF. For the CDR3, the DNA is TGTGCCAGCAAACAGGCTCCCCAAGAGACCCAGTACTTC.

This clonotype occurred a few times. CDR3 region: CATSLSNGNEQFF. DNA for the CDR3: TGTGCCACCAGCCTTAGCAATGGGAATGAGCAGTTCTTC. J is TRBJ2-1 and V is TRBV24-1; D is unclear. With 7 bases removed from V and 7 bases from J, the gap between germline ends came to 13 bases. The CDR3 is made up of 13 amino acids. Germline V lookup: CDR1 KGHDR, CDR2 SFDVKD.

This clonotype was observed a few times. This chain links TRBV20-1 with TRBJ2-7, with D perhaps TRBD2 (7 bases). Germline V lookup: CDR1 DFQATT, CDR2 SNEGSKA (reference sequence). Trimming shortened V by 1 base and J by 7 bases, and 14 bases separated the two germline ends. The CDR3 covers 13 residues. The CDR3 DNA sequence: TGCAGTGCTAGAGTGGGGGGGCAGAGGGAGCAGTACTTC. Translated: CSARVGGQREQYF.

The rearrangement links TRBV20-1 to TRBJ2-7; 9 bases are a match to TRBD1. Germline CDR1 reads DFQATT; CDR2 reads SNEGSKA (reference sequence). CDR3 length: 14 residues. Trimming removed 3 bases from V and 2 bases from J; junction bases left unmatched: 5. The CDR3 DNA follows: TGCAGTGCTAGGCCGGGACAGGGAACCTACGAGCAGTACTTC. Translation gives CSARPGQGTYEQYF.

This clonotype was seen only a few times. The CDR3 region is CASSLVGQYEQYF. The CDR3, as DNA: TGTGCCAGCAGCTTAGTAGGGCAGTACGAGCAGTACTTC. The chain joins TRBV7-2 to TRBJ2-7; no clear D. Trimming shortened V by 1 base and J by 4 bases, and 8 bases separated the two germline ends. Per the germline V gene, CDR1 is SGHTA and CDR2 is FQGNSA. The CDR3 contains 13 residues.

This clonotype has more than one count but fewer than ten. V and J are TRBV11-2 and TRBJ2-7; no clear D gene. Trimming left V 1 base short and J 0 bases short, with 13 bases between. Germline V gene data show CDR1 as SGHAT and CDR2 as FQNNGV. The CDR3 totals 16 residues. Here the CDR3 DNA reads TGTGCCAGCAGCTTAGTTAGAGCTGGTAGCTCCTACGAGCAGTACTTC. Its protein is CASSLVRAGSSYEQYF.

Ten or more counts support this clonotype. The CDR3: CASSRRDSYEQYF. In DNA, the CDR3 is TGTGCCAGCAGCCGCCGGGACTCCTACGAGCAGTACTTC. The rearrangement joins TRBV3-1 to TRBJ2-7; tentatively, D is TRBD2 (5 bases). Germline CDR1 LGHDT, CDR2 YNNKEL (reference sequence). V was shortened by 4 bases and J by 0 bases, with 7 bases between the two germline ends. The CDR3 has 13 amino acids.

This chain connects TRBV12-3 or TRBV12-4 to TRBJ2-3; tentative D call: TRBD2 (6 bases). Trimming took off 8 bases at V and 1 base at J, with 13 bases between the two ends. The CDR3 runs 14 residues. CDR3 amino acids: CASEERLGTDTQYF. The CDR3 DNA reads TGTGCCAGCGAAGAGAGACTAGGCACAGATACGCAGTATTTT.

The chain employs TRBV20-1 and TRBJ2-7; D possibly corresponds to TRBD2 (6 bases). The CDR3 spans 13 residues. Germline V lookup: CDR1 DFQATT, CDR2 SNEGSKA (reference sequence). V lost 1 base to trimming and J lost 9 bases, with 16 bases between them. The CDR3 spells CSARGLDELGQYF. DNA for the CDR3: TGCAGTGCTAGAGGACTAGATGAGTTGGGGCAGTACTTC.

The chain employs TRBV20-1 and TRBJ2-3, with 12 bases lining up with TRBD1. Germline V CDR1 and CDR2: DFQATT, SNEGSKA (reference sequence). J was trimmed by 8 bases and V by 5 bases; bases with no gene match: 11. This CDR3 region has 15 residues. The CDR3 nucleotides are TGCAGTGCTGGAGGGTGGGGACAGGGGGCAGGTACGCAGTATTTT. Translated: CSAGGWGQGAGTQYF.